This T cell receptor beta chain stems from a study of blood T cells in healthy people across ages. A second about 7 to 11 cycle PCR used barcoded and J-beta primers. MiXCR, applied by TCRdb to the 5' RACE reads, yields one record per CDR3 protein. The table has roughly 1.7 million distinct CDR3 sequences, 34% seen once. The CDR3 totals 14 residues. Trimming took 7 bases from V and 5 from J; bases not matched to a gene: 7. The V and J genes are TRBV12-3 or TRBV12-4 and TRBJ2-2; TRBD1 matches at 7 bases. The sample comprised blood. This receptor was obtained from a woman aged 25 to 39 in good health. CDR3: CASTSNRGTGELFF. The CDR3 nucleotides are TGTGCCAGCACTTCCAACAGGGGAACCGGGGAGCTGTTTTTT.